This entry describes one T cell receptor (beta chain). This sample is drawn from a study of shared clonotypes between healthy human individuals. Generated by immunoSEQ multiplex PCR, the TCRdb table keeps only in-frame clones and is missing some. This sample has 2 million to 2.5 million clones, with roughly 93% found just once. The CDR3 is 14 residues long. From germline, CDR1 is KGHSH and CDR2 LQKENI. With 1 base removed from V and 8 bases from J, the gap between germline ends came to 13 bases. V usage is TRBV18 and J usage is TRBJ2-3, with D perhaps being TRBD1 or TRBD2 (5 bases each). The sequence came from a man younger than 30 in good health. Some clones in this sample may be carry-over from other donors' samples. Input material: naive CD4+ T cells from PBMCs. Sample subset: CD45RA+ positively selected. The CDR3 nucleotides read TGTGCCAGCTCACCACGACTCCCTGGGGGTACGCAGTATTTT. The encoded protein is CASSPRLPGGTQYF.